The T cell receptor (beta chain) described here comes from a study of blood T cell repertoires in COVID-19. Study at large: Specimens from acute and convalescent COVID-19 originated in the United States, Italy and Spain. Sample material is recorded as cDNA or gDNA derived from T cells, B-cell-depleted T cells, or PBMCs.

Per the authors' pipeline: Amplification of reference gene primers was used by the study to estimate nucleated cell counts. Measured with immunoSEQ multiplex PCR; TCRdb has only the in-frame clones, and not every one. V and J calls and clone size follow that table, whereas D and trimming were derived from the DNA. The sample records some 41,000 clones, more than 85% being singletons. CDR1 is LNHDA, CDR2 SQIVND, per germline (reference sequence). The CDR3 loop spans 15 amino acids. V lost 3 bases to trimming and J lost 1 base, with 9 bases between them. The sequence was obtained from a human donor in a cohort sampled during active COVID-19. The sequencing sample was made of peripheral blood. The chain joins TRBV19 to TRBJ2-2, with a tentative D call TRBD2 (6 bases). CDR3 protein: CASSIVSGNTGELFF. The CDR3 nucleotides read TGTGCCAGTAGTATCGTTAGCGGGAACACCGGGGAGCTGTTTTTT. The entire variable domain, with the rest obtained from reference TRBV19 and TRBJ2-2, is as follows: DGGITQSPKYLFRKEGQNVTLSCEQNLNHDAMYWYRQDPGQGLRLIYYSQIVNDFQKGDIAEGYSVSREKKESFPLTVTSAQKNPTAFYLCASSIVSGNTGELFFGEGSRLTVL.